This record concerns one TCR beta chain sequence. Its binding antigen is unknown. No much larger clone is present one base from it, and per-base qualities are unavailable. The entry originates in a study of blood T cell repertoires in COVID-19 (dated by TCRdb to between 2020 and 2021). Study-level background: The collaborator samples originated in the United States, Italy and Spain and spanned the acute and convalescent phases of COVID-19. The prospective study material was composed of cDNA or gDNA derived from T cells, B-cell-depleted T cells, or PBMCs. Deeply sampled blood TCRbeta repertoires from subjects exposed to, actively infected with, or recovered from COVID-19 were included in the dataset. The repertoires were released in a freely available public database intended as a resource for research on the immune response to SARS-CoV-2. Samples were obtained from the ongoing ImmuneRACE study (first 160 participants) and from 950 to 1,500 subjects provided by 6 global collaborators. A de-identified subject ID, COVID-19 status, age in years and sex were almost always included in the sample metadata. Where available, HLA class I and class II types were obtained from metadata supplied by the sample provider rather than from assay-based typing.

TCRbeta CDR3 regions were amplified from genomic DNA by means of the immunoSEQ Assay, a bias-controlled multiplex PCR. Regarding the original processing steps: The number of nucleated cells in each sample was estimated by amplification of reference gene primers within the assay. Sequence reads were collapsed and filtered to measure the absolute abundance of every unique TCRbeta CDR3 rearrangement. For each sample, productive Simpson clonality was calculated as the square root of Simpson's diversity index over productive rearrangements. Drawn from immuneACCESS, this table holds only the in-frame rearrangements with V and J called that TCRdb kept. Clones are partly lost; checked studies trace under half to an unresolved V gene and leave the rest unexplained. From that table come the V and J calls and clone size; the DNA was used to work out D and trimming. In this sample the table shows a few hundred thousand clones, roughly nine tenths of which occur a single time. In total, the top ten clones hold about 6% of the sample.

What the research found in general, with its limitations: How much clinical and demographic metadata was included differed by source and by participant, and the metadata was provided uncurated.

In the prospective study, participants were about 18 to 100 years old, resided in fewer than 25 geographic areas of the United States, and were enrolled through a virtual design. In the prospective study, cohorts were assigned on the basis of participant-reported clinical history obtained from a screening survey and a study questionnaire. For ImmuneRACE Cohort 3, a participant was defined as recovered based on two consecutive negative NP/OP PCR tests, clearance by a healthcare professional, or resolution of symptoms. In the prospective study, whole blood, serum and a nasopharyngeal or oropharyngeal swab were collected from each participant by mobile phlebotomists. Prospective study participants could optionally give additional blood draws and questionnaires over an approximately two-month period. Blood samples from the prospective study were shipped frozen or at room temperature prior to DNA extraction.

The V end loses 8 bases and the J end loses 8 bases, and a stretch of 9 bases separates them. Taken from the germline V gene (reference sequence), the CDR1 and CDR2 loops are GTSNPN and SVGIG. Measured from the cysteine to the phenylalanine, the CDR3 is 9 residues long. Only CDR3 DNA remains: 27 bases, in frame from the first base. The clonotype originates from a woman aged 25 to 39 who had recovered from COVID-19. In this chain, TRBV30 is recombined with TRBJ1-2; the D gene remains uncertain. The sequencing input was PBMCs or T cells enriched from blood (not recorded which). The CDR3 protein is CAGGSGYTF. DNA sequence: TGTGCCGGAGGGTCGGGCTACACCTTC.